These T cell receptor beta chains were read from a single sample in a study of beta chain features in type 1 diabetes. Produced via immunoSEQ multiplex PCR; TCRdb's table is partial and in-frame only. The table has under 500,000 clones, 30% seen once. The specimen sequenced was naive CD4+ T cells from blood. Source of these receptors: a man between 18 and 35 years old in good health. Each CDR3 is given with its conserved first and last residue. The D gene is left open where the match is weak.

V	J	D	CDR3
TRBV4-1	TRBJ2-7	TRBD2	CASSIEGGSSYEQYF
TRBV18	TRBJ1-5	NA	CASSPSHGDNQPQHF
TRBV18	TRBJ2-1	TRBD1	CASSGTGVYNEQFF
TRBV5-1	TRBJ2-1	NA	CASSIPGGSYNEQFF
TRBV7-2	TRBJ1-5	NA	CASSLVPINQPQHF
TRBV5-1	TRBJ2-5	NA	CASSLGWQETQYF
TRBV7-9	TRBJ1-1	NA	CASSLAVTQDAFF
TRBV29-1	TRBJ2-2	NA	CSVSGNTGELFF
TRBV29-1	TRBJ1-4	TRBD1	CSGLRDRNEKLFF
TRBV29-1	TRBJ2-5	NA	CSVDLLVQETQYF
TRBV7-9	TRBJ2-7	NA	CASSLVGLDEQYF
TRBV7-9	TRBJ2-5	NA	CASADGRDETQYF
TRBV7-9	TRBJ2-2	NA	CASSSSTGELFF
TRBV18	TRBJ2-1	NA	CASSPPLAPEQFF
TRBV30	TRBJ1-4	TRBD1	CAWSVLGTGVRGEKLFF
TRBV2	TRBJ2-3	TRBD2	CASTSGSTDTQYF
TRBV29-1	TRBJ1-1	NA	CSGLENANTEAFF
TRBV4-3	TRBJ2-1	TRBD2	CASSQDTGRAQFF
TRBV30	TRBJ2-2	NA	CAWRYTTGELFF
TRBV5-1	TRBJ2-3	TRBD2	CASNQVAGEMDTQYF
TRBV25-1	TRBJ2-1	NA	CASSDTGSAYNEQFF
TRBV6-6	TRBJ2-3	TRBD2	CASSNSGRTDTQYF
TRBV29-1	TRBJ1-4	NA	CSVAVAGYEKLFF
TRBV6-1	TRBJ2-1	NA	CASSEELRGEQFF
TRBV5-1	TRBJ1-1	NA	CASSLTEFNTEAFF
TRBV5-1	TRBJ2-3	NA	CASSFGLIPGTDTQYF
TRBV21-1	TRBJ2-4	NA	CARPLPRAKNIQYF
TRBV29-1	TRBJ2-5	TRBD2	CSVEFGSGGPGETQYF
TRBV29-1	TRBJ2-3	NA	CSVEGQTDTQYF
TRBV4-2	TRBJ1-4	NA	CASSQDQGGSEKLFF
TRBV7-3	TRBJ2-1	TRBD2	CASSLTSGTYNEQFF
TRBV5-1	TRBJ2-1	NA	CASSGTGRANNEQFF
TRBV9	TRBJ1-5	NA	CASSGDSNQPQHF
TRBV29-1	TRBJ2-5	TRBD1	CSGGQGKGETQYF
TRBV9	TRBJ2-3	NA	CASSPRQSSDTQYF
TRBV5-1	TRBJ1-5	NA	CASSASGGNQPQHF
TRBV11-2	TRBJ2-1	NA	CASSLSRNEQFF
TRBV30	TRBJ2-2	NA	CAWTGTNTGELFF
TRBV7-2	TRBJ2-7	TRBD1	CASSLAGTGGINEQYF
TRBV4-2	TRBJ2-2	NA	CASSQVVKLSTGELFF
TRBV4-1	TRBJ1-4	TRBD1	CASSQAGTARGEKLFF
TRBV7-2	TRBJ1-5	NA	CASSSRLPGSNQPQHF
TRBV7-7	TRBJ2-1	TRBD2	CASRPASGDLGEQFF
TRBV4-1	TRBJ1-5	TRBD1	CASSQPTGSQDNQPQHF
TRBV30	TRBJ2-5	NA	CAWSTSGRETQYF
TRBV30	TRBJ1-1	NA	CAWSGTPKAAFF
TRBV30	TRBJ1-4	NA	CAWTRDTPREKLFF
TRBV4-2	TRBJ2-7	NA	CASSQTGWGTYEQYF
TRBV27	TRBJ2-7	TRBD1	CASRNQGEIGEQYF
TRBV2	TRBJ2-3	TRBD1	CASRDRDRGTQYF
TRBV7-2	TRBJ2-5	NA	CASSLADQETQYF
TRBV11-2	TRBJ2-7	NA	CASSLTSLYEQYF
TRBV11-2	TRBJ2-7	NA	CASSPDRPLYEQYF
TRBV2	TRBJ2-3	NA	CASSEVGKQASTDTQYF
TRBV14	TRBJ2-1	TRBD2	CASSHRLAGGNEQFF
TRBV30	TRBJ1-5	NA	CAWSTQVNQPQHF
TRBV4-1	TRBJ2-7	NA	CASSRVQALEESYEQYF
TRBV10-3	TRBJ2-3	TRBD2	CAINLGLAGDTDTQYF